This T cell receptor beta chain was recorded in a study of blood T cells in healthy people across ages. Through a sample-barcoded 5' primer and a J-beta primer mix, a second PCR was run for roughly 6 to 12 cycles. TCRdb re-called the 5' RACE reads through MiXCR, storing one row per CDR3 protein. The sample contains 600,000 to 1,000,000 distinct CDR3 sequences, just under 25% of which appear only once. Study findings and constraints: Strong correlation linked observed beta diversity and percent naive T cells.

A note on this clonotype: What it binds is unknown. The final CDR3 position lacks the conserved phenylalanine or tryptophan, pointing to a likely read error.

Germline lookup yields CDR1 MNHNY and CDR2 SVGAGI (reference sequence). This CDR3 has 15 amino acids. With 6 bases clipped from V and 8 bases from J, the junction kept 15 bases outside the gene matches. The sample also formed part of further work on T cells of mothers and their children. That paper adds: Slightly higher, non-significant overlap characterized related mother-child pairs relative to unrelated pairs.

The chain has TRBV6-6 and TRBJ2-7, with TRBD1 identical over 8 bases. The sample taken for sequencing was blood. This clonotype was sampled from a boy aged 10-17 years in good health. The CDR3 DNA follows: TGTGCCAGCAGCCCCCAGGGGGCTACTAGTTTACAGCAGTACTCC. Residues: CASSPQGATSLQQYS.